This T cell receptor beta chain stems from a study of T-cell memory formation after mild COVID-19. Across the study: TCR clusters were mostly confined to one donor each.

Constant-segment primers were used for 5'RACE, and the resulting TCR alpha and TCR beta cDNA libraries carried sample barcodes and UMIs. TCRdb ran MiXCR on the 5' RACE reads and lists one entry per CDR3 protein. The sample lists about 320,000 distinct CDR3 sequences, 14% occurring once. Study-wide results and limits: Second-wave clones reaching peak frequency on day 37 lacked confirmed SARS-CoV-2 specificity. Memory cells collected pre-infection included some clones that later responded, suggesting cross-reactive memory joined.

With regard to this clonotype: What it recognizes is unknown.

The material sequenced was PBMCs or a T cell subset sorted from them (not recorded which). This receptor was identified in a man aged 18 to 29 who had mild COVID-19 (a few samples of this study predate the infection). Cell type and time point are not known.

The CDR3 nucleotides are TGTGCCAGCAGCAGTAGTGTAGGACAGCGAGGTAATGAGCAGTTCTTC. It yields the protein CASSSSVGQRGNEQFF. The rearrangement uses TRBV5-5 and TRBJ2-1, with a weak D call TRBD1 (6 bases). Germline-derived CDR1 and CDR2 are SGHKS and YYEKEE (reference sequence). Trimming left V 4 bases short and J 7 bases short, with 21 bases between. This CDR3 contains 16 residues. Drawing the rest from reference TRBV5-5 and TRBJ2-1, the complete variable domain is DAGVTQSPTHLIKTRGQQVTLRCSPISGHKSVSWYQQVLGQGPQFIFQYYEKEERGRGNFPDRFSARQFPNYSSELNVNALLLGDSALYLCASSSSVGQRGNEQFFGPGTRLTVL.